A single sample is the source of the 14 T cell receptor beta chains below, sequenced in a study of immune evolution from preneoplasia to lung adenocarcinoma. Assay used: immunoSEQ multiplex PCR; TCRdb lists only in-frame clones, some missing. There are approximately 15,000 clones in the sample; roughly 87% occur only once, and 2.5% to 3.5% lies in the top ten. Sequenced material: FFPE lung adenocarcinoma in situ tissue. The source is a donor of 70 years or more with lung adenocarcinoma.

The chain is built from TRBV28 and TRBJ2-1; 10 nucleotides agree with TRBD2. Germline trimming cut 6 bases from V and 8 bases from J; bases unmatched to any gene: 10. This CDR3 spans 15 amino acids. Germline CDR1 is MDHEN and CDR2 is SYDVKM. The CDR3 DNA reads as TGTGCCAGCAGCTTGAAGGGACTAGCGTTGGATGAGCAGTTCTTC. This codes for CASSLKGLALDEQFF.

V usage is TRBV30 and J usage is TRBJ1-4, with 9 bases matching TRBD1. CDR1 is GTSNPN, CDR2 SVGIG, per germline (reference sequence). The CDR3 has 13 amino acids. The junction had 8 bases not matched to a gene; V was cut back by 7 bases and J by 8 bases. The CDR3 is CAYSRDRDEKLFF. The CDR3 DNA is TGTGCCTACTCCCGGGACAGGGACGAAAAACTGTTTTTT.

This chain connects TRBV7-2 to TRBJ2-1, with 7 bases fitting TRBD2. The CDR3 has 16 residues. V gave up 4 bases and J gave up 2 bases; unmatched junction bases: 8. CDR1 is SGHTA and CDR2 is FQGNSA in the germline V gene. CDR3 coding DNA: TGTGCCAGCAGCTCCCGGGGGGATCACGCCTACAATGAGCAGTTCTTC. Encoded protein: CASSSRGDHAYNEQFF.

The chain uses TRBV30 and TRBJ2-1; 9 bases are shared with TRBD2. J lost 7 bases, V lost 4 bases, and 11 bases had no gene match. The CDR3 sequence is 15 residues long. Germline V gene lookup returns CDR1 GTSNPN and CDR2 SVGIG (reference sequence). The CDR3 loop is CAWNKGGRASNEQFF. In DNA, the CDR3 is TGTGCCTGGAATAAGGGCGGGAGGGCCAGTAATGAGCAGTTCTTC.

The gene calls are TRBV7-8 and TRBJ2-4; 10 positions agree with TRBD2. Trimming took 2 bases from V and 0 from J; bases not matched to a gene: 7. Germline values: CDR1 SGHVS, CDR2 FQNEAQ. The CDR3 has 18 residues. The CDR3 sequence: CASSLPTSGSLAKNIQYF. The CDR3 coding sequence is TGTGCCAGCAGCTTACCGACTAGCGGGTCCCTAGCCAAAAACATTCAGTACTTC.

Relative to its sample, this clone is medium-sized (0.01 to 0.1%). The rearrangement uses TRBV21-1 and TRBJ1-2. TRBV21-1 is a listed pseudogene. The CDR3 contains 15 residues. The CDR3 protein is CASSAPRTFNGGYTF. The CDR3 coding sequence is TGTGCCAGCAGCGCACCCAGGACGTTCAACGGGGGCTACACCTTC.

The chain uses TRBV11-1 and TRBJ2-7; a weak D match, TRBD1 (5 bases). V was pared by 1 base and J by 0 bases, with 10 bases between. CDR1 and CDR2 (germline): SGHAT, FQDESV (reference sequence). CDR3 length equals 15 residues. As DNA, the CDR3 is TGTGCCAGCAGCTTAGAGGGGTCGAGCTCCTACGAGCAGTACTTC. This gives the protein CASSLEGSSSYEQYF.

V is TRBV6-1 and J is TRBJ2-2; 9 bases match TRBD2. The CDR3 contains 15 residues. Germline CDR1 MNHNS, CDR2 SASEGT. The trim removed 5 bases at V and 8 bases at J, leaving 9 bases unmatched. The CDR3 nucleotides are TGTGCCAGCAGTCTGGCTAGCGGGACTGGTGGGGAGCTGTTTTTT. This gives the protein CASSLASGTGGELFF.

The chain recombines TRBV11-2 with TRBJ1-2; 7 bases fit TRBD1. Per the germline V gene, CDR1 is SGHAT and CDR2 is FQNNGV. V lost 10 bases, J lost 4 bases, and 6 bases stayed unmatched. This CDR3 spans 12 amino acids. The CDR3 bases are TGTGCCACGAGGGGGCGAAGCTATGGCTACACCTTC. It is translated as CATRGRSYGYTF.

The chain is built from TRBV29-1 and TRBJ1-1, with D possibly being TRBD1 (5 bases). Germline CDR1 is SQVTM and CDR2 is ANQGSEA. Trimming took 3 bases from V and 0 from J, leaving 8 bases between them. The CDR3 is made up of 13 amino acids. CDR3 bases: TGCAGCGTTGAGGTGACAGTGAACACTGAAGCTTTCTTT. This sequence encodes CSVEVTVNTEAFF.

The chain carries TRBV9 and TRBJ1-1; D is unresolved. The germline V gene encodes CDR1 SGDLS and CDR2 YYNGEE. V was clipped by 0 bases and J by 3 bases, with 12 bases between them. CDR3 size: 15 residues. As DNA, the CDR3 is TGTGCCAGCAGCGTAGACCCCCATTCTGACACTGAAGCTTTCTTT. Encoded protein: CASSVDPHSDTEAFF.

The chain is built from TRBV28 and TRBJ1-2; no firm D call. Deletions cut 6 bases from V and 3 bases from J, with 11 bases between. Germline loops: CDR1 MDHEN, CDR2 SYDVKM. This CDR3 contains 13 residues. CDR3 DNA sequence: TGTGCCAGCAGGCTTAGGGCATACTATGGCTACACCTTC. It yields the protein CASRLRAYYGYTF.

The CDR3 nucleotides read TGTGCCAGCAGCCGATCAGCGGGAGAGAACACCGGGGAGCTGTTTTTT. Translating gives CASSRSAGENTGELFF. The V and J genes are TRBV4-2 and TRBJ2-2, with 8 bases that match TRBD2. CDR1 and CDR2 from the germline V gene are LGHNA and YNFKEQ. This CDR3 contains 16 residues. With V trimmed by 4 bases and J by 1 base, 5 bases remained unmatched.

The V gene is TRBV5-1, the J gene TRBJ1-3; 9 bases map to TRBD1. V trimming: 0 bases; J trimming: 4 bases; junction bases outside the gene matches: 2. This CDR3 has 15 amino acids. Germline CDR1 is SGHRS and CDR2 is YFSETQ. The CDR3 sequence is CASSLEQGAGNTIYF. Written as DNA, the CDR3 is TGCGCCAGCAGCTTGGAACAGGGGGCAGGAAACACCATATATTTT. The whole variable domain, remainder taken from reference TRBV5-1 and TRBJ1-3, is KAGVTQTPRYLIKTRGQQVTLSCSPISGHRSVSWYQQTPGQGLQFLFEYFSETQRNKGNFPGRFSGRQFSNSRSEMNVSTLELGDSALYLCASSLEQGAGNTIYFGEGSWLTVV.